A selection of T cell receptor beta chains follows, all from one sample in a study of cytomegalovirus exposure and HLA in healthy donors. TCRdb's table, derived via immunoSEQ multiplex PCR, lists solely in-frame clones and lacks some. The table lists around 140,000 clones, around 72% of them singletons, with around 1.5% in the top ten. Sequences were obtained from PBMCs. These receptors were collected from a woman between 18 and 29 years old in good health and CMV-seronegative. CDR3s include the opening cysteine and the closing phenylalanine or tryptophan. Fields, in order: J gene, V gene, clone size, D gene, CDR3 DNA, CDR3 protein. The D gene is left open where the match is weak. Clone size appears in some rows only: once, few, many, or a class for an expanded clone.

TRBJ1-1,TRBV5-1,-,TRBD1,TGCGCCAGCAGCCGGACAGGGGAGGACACTGAAGCTTTCTTT,CASSRTGEDTEAFF
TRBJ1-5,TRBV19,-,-,TGTGCCAGTAGTTCCCGGGACAAGAATCAGCCCCAGCATTTT,CASSSRDKNQPQHF
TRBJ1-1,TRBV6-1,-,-,TGTGCCAGCATTCCCGGGACTTTGAACACTGAAGCTTTCTTT,CASIPGTLNTEAFF
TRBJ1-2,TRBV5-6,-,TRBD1,TGTGCCAGCAGCTCCGGGACAGGGGGCAGAGTTCTCTACACCTTC,CASSSGTGGRVLYTF
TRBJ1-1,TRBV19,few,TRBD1,TGTGCCAGTAGTGACAGGGGAGGGAACACTGAAGCTTTCTTT,CASSDRGGNTEAFF
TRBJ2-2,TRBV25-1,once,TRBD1,TGTGCCAGCAGTGAATCCCGGCAGGGGGCGTATTTGCCCGGGGAGCTGTTTTTT,CASSESRQGAYLPGELFF
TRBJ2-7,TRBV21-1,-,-,TGTGCCAGCAGCAAAGCAGGTGGCAGCGGGAGTGAAAGCTCCTACGAGCAGTACTTC,CASSKAGGSGSESSYEQYF
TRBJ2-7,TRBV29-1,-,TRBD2,TGCAGCGTTGAACGACCCTTCTCTAGCGGGAGGGCAGTTTTGAGGTACTTC,CSVERPFSSGRAVLRYF
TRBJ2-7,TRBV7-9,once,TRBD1,TGTGCCAGCAGCGATCCCGGGACAGGGGTTGACGAGCAGTACTTC,CASSDPGTGVDEQYF
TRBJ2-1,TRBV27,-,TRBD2,TGTGCCAGCAGTACTCCCGGCGGGGGAGCCTACAATGAGCAGTTCTTC,CASSTPGGGAYNEQFF
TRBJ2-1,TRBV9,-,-,TGTGCCAGCAGCCTTAGCGGATCCTTCTACAATGAGCAGTTCTTC,CASSLSGSFYNEQFF
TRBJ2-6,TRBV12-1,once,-,TGTGCCAGCACGGCAGGGGTTGATAGGGCCAACGTCCTGACTTTC,CASTAGVDRANVLTF
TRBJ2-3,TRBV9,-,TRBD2,TGTGCCAGCAGTGGGGGAGGGACTAGCGGGAGAGGTGATACGCAGTATTTT,CASSGGGTSGRGDTQYF
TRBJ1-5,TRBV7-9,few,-,TGTGCCAGCAGCAATCAGAAGCAGCCCCAGCATTTT,CASSNQKQPQHF
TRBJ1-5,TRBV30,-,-,TGTGCCTGGAGTCCGGGATTTAGCAATCAGCCCCAGCATTTT,CAWSPGFSNQPQHF
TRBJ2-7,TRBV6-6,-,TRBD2,TGTGCCAGCAGTGGGCCCGGGACTAGGTCCTACGAGCAGTACTTC,CASSGPGTRSYEQYF
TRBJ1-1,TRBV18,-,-,TGTGCCAGCTCAATTGGCTACACTGAAGCTTTCTTT,CASSIGYTEAFF
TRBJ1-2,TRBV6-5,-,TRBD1,TGTGCCAGCAGTTGGACAGGGGACCATGGCTACACCTTC,CASSWTGDHGYTF
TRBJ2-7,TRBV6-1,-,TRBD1,TGTGCCAGCATTCCGGACAGGAGCTCCTACGAGCAGTACTTC,CASIPDRSSYEQYF
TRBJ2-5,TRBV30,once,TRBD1,TGTGCCGGGGGCGGGACAGGGCGGCAAGAGACCCAGTACTTC,CAGGGTGRQETQYF